The entry below describes one T cell receptor beta chain. TCRdb redid the calling of the 5' RACE reads with MiXCR, one entry per CDR3 protein. The table records 95,000 to 120,000 distinct CDR3 sequences, approximately 20% of them present only once. From whole blood left unfractionated, total RNA was extracted. The data are from a study of human T cells and chemical hapten exposure. Germline V CDR1 and CDR2: MDHEN, SYDVKM. The CDR3 runs to 15 residues. V shed 9 bases and J shed 4 bases, with 19 bases lying between them. The chain links TRBV28 to TRBJ1-5, with a possible D match to TRBD1 (5 bases). This clonotype was sampled from a human donor in good health. The chain's CDR3 is CASYPRERRNQPQHF. The CDR3 coding sequence is TGTGCCAGTTACCCCAGGGAGCGAAGGAATCAGCCCCAGCATTTT.